This T cell receptor (beta chain) is drawn from a study of control samples from healthy donors and cancer patients. The V segment lost 5 bases and the J segment 4 bases; nucleotides outside the gene matches: 7. Germline-derived CDR1 and CDR2 are LNHDA and SQIVND (reference sequence). The CDR3 totals 14 residues. Profiled with immunoSEQ multiplex PCR; TCRdb holds only in-frame clones, not every one. This table has some 70,000 clones, 75% to 85% appearing once. This clonotype originated in a man in his 60s in good health. Sequenced input: blood. The V and J genes are TRBV19 and TRBJ2-7; 8 bases are a match to TRBD1. CDR3 nucleotide sequence: TGTGCCAGTAGTCCGATGGACAGGGAGTACGAGCAGTACTTC. Protein: CASSPMDREYEQYF.